Listed here is a single T cell receptor beta chain. This CDR3 has 14 residues. CDR1 and CDR2 from the germline V gene are SGHNT and YYREEE (reference sequence). J lost 1 base, V lost 7 bases, and 4 bases had no gene match. Here immunoSEQ multiplex PCR was the method, and the copy in TCRdb shows in-frame clones only, minus some. Of about 170,000 clones listed, about four fifths are singletons. The data derive from a study of blood T cell repertoires in COVID-19. Study in general: Material from acute and convalescent COVID-19 was sourced from the United States, Italy and Spain.

The TCR was taken from a woman in her 70s who had recovered from COVID-19. The specimen was peripheral blood. The chain links TRBV5-4 to TRBJ2-3, with 9 bases fitting TRBD1. Here the CDR3 reads CASSRQGGTDTQYF. Written as DNA, the CDR3 is TGTGCCAGCTCCCGACAGGGGGGCACAGATACGCAGTATTTT.